Here is one T cell receptor beta chain with its context. The target of this receptor is not known. Base quality data are lacking; no much larger clone is found one base away. This sample is drawn from a study of T cell responses to AZD1222 COVID-19 vaccine (dated by TCRdb to about 2021). In the study overall: Because spike-specific TCR depth and breadth did not differ between the two schedules, AZD1222 recipients who got a second dose at roughly 4 weeks were pooled with those who got a second dose at roughly 12 weeks. TCR sequencing covered approximately 230 trial participants: 207 given two doses of AZD1222 and about 26 given two doses of MenACWY control vaccine. Trial participants were enrolled by age into subgroups of 18-55, 56-69 and 70-plus years, and roughly 150, 30 and 60 TCR-sequenced participants, respectively, were included in these subgroups.

Explained via the paper, the time point label denotes: baseline before first vaccination. Vaccinee samples were obtained from the UK trials COV001 and COV002, which included a single-blind randomized controlled phase 2/3 trial of AZD1222 (ChAdOx1 nCoV-19) in healthy adults. Trial participant PBMC samples were collected at day 0 and day 28 after the second dose for TCRbeta chain sequencing. V and J are truncated by 0 bases and 4 bases respectively, leaving an intervening sequence of 2 bases. The CDR3 numbers 12 residues from cysteine through phenylalanine. Solely the CDR3 DNA is kept, with 36 bases framed from the first base. The germline V gene (reference sequence) specifies WNHNN as CDR1 and SYGVQD as CDR2. The CDR3 regions of human TCRbeta chains were analyzed by immunosequencing. The paper's processing steps were these. TCRs in the repertoires were compared against a reference library of SARS-CoV-2-specific TCRs that had been generated with the MIRA antigen-specificity platform. Breadth was defined as the fraction of unique TCRs that were SARS-CoV-2-associated. Depth was defined as the fraction of total T cells that were SARS-CoV-2-associated. Each spike-specific TCR was assigned to its reactive spike region and to a CD4 or CD8 class using the MIRA data. Log10-transformed breadth and depth values were compared by one-way ANOVA with Sidak's multiple comparisons tests. This is the immuneACCESS table as TCRdb keeps it, with only in-frame sequences that have V and J called. A part of the clones is gone; compared with another copy, unresolved V genes explain less than half, and the rest is unexplained. V and J calls plus clone size are reproduced from that table; the DNA served to infer D and trimming. Counted in this sample were approximately 44,000 clones; around 82% of them appeared once. Less than 5% of the sample comes from the top ten.

Overall results and qualifications from the work: Participants were mostly white British and included more females than males, and it was suggested by the authors that clonal diversity may have been underestimated. In the small 56-69-year group, the increase in depth fell short of significance, most likely because of low power. Because no day 14 peak-response samples were available, the repertoires could be characterized only after the peak T cell response. Only 5 to 7 AZD1222 recipients were SARS-CoV-2 seropositive at baseline, limiting conclusions about previously exposed vaccinees. CD4 TCRs associated with the vaccine covered the entire spike protein, and the dominant responses were in regions 160-218 and 743-854. Epitopes outside the regions mutated in the B.1.351 and B.1.1.7 variants were reportedly recognized by nearly half of the unique spike-specific TCRs. After two AZD1222 doses, spike-specific TCR breadth and depth were significantly higher than at day 0 and than in MenACWY recipients.

The chain joins TRBV10-1 to TRBJ2-3, with the D gene uncertain. The TCR sequence derives from an adult in good health. Sequencing was performed on peripheral blood, taken on day 0 of AZD1222 vaccination. The CDR3 reads as follows: CASSESADTQYF. The DNA is TGCGCCAGCAGTGAGTCGGCAGATACGCAGTATTTT.